This TCR beta chain was obtained from a study of beta chain features in type 1 diabetes. This clone was counted only a few times. The CDR3 contains 18 residues. The junction had 7 bases not matched to a gene; V was cut back by 0 bases and J by 0 bases. The V gene's germline CDR1 is LGHNA and CDR2 YSLEER. Of the isolated RNA, all was reverse transcribed, and so the sequenced material was expressed TCRB transcripts. Sequencing used immunoSEQ multiplex PCR; TCRdb keeps in-frame clones, though not all of them. The data show just over 450,000 clones, around 28% seen once. The chain employs TRBV4-3 and TRBJ2-3; TRBD2 matches 9 bases. The sample was naive CD4+ T cells from blood. The receptor's source is a man between 18 and 29 years old in good health. The CDR3 bases are TGCGCCAGCAGCCAAGATCGGCCTAGCGGGATAAGCACAGATACGCAGTATTTT. Translated: CASSQDRPSGISTDTQYF.